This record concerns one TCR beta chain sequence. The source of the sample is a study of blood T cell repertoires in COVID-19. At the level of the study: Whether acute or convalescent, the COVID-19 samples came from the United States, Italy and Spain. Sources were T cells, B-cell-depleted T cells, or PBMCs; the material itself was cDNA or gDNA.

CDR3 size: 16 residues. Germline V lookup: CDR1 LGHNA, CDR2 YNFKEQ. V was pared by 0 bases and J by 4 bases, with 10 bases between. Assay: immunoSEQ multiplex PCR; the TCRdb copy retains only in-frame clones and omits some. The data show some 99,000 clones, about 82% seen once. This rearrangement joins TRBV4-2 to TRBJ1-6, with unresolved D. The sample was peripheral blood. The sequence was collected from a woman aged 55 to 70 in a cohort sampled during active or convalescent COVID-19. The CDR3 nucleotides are TGTGCCAGCAGCCAAGATCTGCGGACTTATAATTCACCCCTCCACTTT. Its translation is CASSQDLRTYNSPLHF.